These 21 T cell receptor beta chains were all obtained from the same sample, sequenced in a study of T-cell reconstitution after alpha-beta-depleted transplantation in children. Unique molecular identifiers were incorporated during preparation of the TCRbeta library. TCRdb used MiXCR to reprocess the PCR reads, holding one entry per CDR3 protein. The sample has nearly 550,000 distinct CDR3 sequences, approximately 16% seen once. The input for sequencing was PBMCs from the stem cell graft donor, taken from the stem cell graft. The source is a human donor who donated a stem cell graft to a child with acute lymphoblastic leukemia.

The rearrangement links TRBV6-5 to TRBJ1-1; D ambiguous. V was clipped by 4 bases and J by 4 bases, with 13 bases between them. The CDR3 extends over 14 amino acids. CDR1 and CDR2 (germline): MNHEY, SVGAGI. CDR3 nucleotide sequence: TGTGCCAGCAGTTGGGTTGGGGAGGGCACTGAAGCTTTCTTT. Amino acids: CASSWVGEGTEAFF.

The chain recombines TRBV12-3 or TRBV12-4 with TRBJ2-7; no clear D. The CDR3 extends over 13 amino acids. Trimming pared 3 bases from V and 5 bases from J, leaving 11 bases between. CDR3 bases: TGTGCCAGCAGTTTGTACGGGTCGAACGAGCAGTACTTC. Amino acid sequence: CASSLYGSNEQYF.

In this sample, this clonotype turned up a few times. The CDR3 region is CAWETSGPYNEQFF. Here the CDR3 DNA reads TGTGCCTGGGAAACTAGCGGGCCCTACAATGAGCAGTTCTTC. The chain joins TRBV30 to TRBJ2-1, with 9 nucleotides matching TRBD2. This CDR3 has 14 amino acids. Germline V CDR1 and CDR2: GTSNPN, SVGIG (reference sequence). V was pared by 5 bases and J by 2 bases, with 4 bases of the junction left unmatched.

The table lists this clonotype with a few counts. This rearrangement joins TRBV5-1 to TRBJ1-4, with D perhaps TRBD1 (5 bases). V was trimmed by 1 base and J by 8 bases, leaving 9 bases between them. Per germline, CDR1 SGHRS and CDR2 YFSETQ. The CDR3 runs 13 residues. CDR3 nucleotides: TGCGCCAGCAGCTTGACGGCAGGGGAAAAACTGTTTTTT. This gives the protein CASSLTAGEKLFF.

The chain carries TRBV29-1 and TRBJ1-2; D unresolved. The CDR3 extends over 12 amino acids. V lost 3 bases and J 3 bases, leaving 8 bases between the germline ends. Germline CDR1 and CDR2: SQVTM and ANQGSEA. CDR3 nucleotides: TGCAGCGTTGATCGGTGGGACTATGGCTACACCTTC. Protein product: CSVDRWDYGYTF.

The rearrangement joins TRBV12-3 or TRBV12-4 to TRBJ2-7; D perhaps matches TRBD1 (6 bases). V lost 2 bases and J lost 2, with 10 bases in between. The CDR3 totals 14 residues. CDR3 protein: CASSLNRVPYEQYF. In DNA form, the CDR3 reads TGTGCCAGCAGTTTAAACAGGGTCCCCTACGAGCAGTACTTC.

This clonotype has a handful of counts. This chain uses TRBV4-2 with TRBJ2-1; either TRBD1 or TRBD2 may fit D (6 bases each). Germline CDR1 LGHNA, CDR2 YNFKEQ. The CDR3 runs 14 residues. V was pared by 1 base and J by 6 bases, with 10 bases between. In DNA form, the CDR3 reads TGTGCCAGCAGCCAAGGGGGGCGGGGCAATGAGCAGTTCTTC. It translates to CASSQGGRGNEQFF.

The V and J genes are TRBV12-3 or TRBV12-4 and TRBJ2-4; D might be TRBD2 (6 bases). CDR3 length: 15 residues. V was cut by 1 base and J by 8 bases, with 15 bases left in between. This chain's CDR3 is CASSLVTGERDIQYF. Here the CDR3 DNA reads TGTGCCAGCAGTTTAGTGACGGGGGAAAGGGACATTCAGTACTTC.

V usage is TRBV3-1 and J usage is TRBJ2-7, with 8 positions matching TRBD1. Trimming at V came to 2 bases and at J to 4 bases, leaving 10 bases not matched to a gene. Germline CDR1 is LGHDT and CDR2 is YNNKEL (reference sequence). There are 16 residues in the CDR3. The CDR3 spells CASSQRAGTGPYEQYF. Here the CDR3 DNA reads TGTGCCAGCAGCCAACGTGCCGGGACAGGTCCTTACGAGCAGTACTTC.

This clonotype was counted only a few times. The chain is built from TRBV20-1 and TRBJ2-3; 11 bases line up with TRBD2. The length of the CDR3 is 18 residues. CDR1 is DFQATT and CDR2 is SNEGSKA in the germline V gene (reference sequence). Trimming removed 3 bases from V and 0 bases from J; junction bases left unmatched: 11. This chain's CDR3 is CSARIWLAGGLSTDTQYF. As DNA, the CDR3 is TGCAGTGCTAGGATTTGGCTAGCGGGAGGCCTTAGCACAGATACGCAGTATTTT.

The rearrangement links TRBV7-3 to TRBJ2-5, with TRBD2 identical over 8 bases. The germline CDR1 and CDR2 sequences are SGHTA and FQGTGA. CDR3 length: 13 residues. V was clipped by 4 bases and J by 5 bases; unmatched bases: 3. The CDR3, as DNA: TGTGCCAGCAGCTCGGGAGGGGTCGAGACCCAGTACTTC. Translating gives CASSSGGVETQYF.

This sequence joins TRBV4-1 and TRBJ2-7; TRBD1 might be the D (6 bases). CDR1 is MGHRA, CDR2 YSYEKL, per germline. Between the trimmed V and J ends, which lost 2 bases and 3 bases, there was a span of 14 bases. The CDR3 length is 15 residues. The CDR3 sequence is CASSQPDRGIYEQYF. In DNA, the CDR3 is TGCGCCAGCAGCCAACCGGACAGAGGTATCTACGAGCAGTACTTC.

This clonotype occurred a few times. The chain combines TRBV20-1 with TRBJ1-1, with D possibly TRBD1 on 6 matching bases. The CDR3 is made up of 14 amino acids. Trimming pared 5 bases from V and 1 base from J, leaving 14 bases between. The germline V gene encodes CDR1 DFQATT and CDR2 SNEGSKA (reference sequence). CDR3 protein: CSARLPTGNTEAFF. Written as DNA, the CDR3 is TGCAGTGCTCGTCTGCCGACAGGGAACACTGAAGCTTTCTTT.

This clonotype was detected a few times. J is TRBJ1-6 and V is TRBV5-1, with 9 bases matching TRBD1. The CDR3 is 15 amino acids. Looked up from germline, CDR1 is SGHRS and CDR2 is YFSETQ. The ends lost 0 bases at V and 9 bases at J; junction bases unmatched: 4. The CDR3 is CASSLDRGRGSPLHF. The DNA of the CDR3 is TGCGCCAGCAGCTTGGACAGGGGGCGGGGTTCACCCCTCCACTTT.

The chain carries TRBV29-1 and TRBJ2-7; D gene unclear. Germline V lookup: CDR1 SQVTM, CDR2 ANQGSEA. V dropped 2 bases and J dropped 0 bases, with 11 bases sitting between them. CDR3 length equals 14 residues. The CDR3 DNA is TGCAGCGTTGAAATAACCGCTCCCTCCTACGAGCAGTACTTC. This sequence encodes CSVEITAPSYEQYF.

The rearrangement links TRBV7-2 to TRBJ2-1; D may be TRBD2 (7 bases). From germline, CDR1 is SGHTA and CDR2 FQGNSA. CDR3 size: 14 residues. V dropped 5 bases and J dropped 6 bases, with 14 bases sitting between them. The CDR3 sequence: CASSLLRGLNEQFF. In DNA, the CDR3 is TGTGCCAGCAGCCTGCTGCGGGGGCTCAATGAGCAGTTCTTC.

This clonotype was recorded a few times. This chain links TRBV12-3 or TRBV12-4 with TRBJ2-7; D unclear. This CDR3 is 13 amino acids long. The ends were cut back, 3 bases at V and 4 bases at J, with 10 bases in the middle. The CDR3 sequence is CASSLFRDYEQYF. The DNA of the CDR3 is TGTGCCAGCAGTTTGTTTAGGGATTACGAGCAGTACTTC.

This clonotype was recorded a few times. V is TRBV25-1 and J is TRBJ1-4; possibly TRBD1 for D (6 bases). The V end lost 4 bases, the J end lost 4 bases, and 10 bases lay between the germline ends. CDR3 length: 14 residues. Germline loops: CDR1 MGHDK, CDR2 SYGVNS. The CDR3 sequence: CASSGQAVNEKLFF. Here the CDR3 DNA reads TGTGCCAGCAGTGGACAGGCGGTTAATGAAAAACTGTTTTTT. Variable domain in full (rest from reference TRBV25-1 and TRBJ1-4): EADIYQTPRYLVIGTGKKITLECSQTMGHDKMYWYQQDPGMELHLIHYSYGVNSTEKGDLSSESTVSRIRTEHFPLTLESARPSHTSQYLCASSGQAVNEKLFFGSGTQLSVL.

Here the CDR3 reads CASSGQGRATYEQYF. CDR3 sequence (DNA): TGTGCCAGCAGTGGACAAGGACGGGCAACCTACGAGCAGTACTTC. The chain combines TRBV6-2 or TRBV6-3 with TRBJ2-7; D is possibly TRBD1 (5 bases). This CDR3 has 15 residues. CDR1 MNHEY and CDR2 SVGEGT come from the germline V gene. Trimming took 5 bases from V and 2 from J, leaving 16 bases between them.

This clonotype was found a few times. The CDR3 spells CASSFGLAGVRAYEQYF. CDR3 DNA: TGTGCCAGCAGTTTTGGTCTAGCGGGAGTTAGGGCCTACGAGCAGTACTTC. The rearrangement joins TRBV12-3 or TRBV12-4 to TRBJ2-7; 10 nucleotides align to TRBD2. The V and J ends lost 3 bases and 2 bases, in that order; junction bases with no gene match: 10. This CDR3 is 17 amino acids long.

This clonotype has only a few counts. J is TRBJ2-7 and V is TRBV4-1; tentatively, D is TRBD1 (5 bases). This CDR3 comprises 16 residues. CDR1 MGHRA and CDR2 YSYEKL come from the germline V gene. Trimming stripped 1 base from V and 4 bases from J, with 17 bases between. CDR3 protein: CASSQAKGFGDYEQYF. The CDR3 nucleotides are TGCGCCAGCAGCCAAGCAAAGGGGTTCGGCGATTACGAGCAGTACTTC.